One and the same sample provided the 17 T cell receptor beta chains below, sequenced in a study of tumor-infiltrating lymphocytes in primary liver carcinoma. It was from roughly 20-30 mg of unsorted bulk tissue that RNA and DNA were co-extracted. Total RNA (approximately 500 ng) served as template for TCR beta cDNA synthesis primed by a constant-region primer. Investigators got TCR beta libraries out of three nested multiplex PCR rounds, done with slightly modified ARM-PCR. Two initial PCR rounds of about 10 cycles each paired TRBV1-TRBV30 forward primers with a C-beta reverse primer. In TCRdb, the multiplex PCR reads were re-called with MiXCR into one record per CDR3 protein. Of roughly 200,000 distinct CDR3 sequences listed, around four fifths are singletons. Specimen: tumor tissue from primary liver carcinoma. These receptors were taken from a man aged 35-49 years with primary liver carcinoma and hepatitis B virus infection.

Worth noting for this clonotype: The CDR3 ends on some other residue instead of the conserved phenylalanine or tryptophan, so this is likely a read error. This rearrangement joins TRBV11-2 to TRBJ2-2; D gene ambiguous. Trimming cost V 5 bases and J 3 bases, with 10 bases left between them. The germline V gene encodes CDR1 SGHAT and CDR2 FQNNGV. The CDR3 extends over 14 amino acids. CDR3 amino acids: CASSADSDTGELFL. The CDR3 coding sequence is TGTGCCAGCAGCGCAGATTCGGACACCGGGGAGCTGTTTCTT.

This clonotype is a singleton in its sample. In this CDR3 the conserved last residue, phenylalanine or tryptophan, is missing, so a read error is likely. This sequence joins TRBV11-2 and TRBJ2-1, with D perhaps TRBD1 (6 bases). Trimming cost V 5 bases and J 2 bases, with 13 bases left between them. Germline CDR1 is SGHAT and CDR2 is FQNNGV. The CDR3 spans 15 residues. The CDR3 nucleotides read TGTGCCAGCAGCCCCGACAGGAGTACCTACAATGAGCAGTTCTTA. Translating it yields CASSPDRSTYNEQFL.

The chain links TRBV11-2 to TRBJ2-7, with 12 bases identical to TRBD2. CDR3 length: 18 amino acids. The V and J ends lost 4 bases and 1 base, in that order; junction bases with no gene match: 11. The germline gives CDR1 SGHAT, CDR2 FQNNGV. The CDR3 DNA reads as TGTGCCAGCAGCTCTAAAGGGACTAGCGGGTGGGCTTCCTACGAGCAGTACTTC. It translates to CASSSKGTSGWASYEQYF.

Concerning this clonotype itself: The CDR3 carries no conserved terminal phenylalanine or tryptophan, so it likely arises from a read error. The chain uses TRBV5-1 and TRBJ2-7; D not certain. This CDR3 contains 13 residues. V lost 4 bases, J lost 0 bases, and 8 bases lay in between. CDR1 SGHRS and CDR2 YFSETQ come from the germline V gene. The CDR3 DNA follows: TGCGCCAGCAGCGACGAGGTCTCCTACGAGCAGTACCTC. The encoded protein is CASSDEVSYEQYL.

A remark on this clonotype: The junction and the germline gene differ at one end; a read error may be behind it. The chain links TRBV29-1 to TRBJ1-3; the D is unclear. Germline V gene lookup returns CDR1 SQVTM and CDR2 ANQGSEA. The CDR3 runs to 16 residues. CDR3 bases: TGCAACGTTGGATATAGTCGGGGAGTAGCAGGAAACACCATATATTTT. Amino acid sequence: CNVGYSRGVAGNTIYF.

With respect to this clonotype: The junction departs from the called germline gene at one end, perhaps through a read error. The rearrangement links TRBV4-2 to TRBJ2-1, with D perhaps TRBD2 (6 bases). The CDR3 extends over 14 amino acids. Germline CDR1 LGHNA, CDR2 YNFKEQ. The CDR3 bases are TGTGCCAACAGCCAACTGGCGGGATACAATGAGCAGTTCTTC. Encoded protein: CANSQLAGYNEQFF.

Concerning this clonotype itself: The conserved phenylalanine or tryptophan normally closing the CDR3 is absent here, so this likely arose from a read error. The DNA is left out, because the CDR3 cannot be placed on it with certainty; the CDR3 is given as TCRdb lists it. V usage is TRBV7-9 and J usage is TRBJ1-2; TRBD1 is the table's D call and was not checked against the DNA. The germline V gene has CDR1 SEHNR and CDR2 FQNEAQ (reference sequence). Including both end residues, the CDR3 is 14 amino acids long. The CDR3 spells CASSLTQGFDGYIL.

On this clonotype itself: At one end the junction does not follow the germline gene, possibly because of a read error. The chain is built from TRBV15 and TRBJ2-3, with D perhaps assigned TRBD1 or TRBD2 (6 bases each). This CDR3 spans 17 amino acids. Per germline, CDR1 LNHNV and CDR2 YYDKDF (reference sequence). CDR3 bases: TGTGCCACCAGCAGATCCCGGTCGGGGGCCGGCACAGATATGCAGTATTTT. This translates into CATSRSRSGAGTDMQYF. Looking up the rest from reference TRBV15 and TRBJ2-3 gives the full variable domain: DAMVIQNPRYQVTQFGKPVTLSCSQTLNHNVMYWYQQKSSQAPKLLFHYYDKDFNNEADTPDNFQSRRPNTSFCFLDIRSPGLGDTAMYLCATSRSRSGAGTDMQYFGPGTRLTVL.

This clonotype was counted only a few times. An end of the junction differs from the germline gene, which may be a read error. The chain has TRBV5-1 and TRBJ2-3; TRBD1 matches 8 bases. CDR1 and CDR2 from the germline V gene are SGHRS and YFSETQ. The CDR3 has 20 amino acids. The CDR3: CASRLSGGGPALPSTYTQYF. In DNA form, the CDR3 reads TGCGCCAGCAGACTTTCAGGGGGCGGCCCTGCACTGCCTAGCACATATACGCAGTATTTT.

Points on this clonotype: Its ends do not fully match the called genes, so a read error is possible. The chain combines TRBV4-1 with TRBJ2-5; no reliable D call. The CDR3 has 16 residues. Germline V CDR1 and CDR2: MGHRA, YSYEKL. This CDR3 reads CASSKTPGARQEIQYF. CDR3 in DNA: TGCGCCAGCAGTAAAACCCCTGGTGCCAGGCAAGAGATCCAGTACTTC.

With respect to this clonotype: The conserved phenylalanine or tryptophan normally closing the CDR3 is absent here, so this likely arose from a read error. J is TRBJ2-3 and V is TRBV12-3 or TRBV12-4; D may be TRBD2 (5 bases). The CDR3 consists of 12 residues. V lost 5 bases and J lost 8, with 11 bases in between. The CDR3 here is CASSPSGGTQYL. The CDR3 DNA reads TGTGCCAGCAGTCCATCCGGAGGTACGCAGTATCTT.

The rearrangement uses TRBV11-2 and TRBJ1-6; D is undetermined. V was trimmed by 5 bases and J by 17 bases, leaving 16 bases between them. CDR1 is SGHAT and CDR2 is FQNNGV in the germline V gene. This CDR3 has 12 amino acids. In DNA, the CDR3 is TGTGCCAGCAGCCATGATGGCCCACGCATCCACTTT. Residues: CASSHDGPRIHF.

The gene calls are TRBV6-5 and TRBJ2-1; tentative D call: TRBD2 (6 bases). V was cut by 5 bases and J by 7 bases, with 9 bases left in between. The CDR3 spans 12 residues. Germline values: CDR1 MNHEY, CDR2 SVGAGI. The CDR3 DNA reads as TGTGCCAGCAGTGGGGGGAGGAATGAGCAGTTCTTC. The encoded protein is CASSGGRNEQFF.

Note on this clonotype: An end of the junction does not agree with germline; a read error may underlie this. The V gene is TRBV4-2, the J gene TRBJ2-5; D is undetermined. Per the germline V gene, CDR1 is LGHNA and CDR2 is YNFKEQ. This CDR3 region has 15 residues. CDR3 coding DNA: TGTGCCAGTAGCCAAGACCTGGGATCGTTGGAGACCCAGTACTTC. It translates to CASSQDLGSLETQYF.

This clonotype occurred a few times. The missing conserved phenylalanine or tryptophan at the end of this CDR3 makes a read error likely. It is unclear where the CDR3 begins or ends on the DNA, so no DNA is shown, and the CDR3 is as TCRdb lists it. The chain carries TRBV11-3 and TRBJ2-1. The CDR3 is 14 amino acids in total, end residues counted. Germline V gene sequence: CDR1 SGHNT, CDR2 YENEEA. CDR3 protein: CASGLGVSNNEQFL.

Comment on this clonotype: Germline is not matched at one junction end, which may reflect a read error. The CDR3 bases are TGCAGCGCGCGGGTTTCGGAATTGTCAGATACGCAATATTTT. Protein sequence: CSARVSELSDTQYF. This sequence joins TRBV29-1 and TRBJ2-3; D is perhaps TRBD2 (5 bases). Germline V lookup: CDR1 SQVTM, CDR2 ANQGSEA. CDR3 size: 14 residues.

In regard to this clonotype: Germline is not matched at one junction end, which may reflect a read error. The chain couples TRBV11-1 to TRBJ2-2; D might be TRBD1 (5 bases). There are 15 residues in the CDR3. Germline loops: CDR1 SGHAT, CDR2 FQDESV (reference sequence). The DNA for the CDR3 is TGTGCCAGTAGCTTTACAGGACCTCTCTCCGGGGAGCTGTTTTTT. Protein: CASSFTGPLSGELFF.